This T cell receptor (beta chain) was sequenced for a study of shared clonotypes between healthy human individuals. About the research overall: Per donor, CD8 memory used one plate, CD8 naive used two, CD4 memory used three and CD4 naive used three.

Assay: immunoSEQ multiplex PCR; the TCRdb copy retains only in-frame clones and omits some. This sample carries 1.4 million or so clones, approximately 98.5% of them seen once, and the ten largest clones take about 0.34%. With 3 bases removed from V and 5 bases from J, the gap between germline ends came to 10 bases. The CDR3 has 13 residues. Germline loops: CDR1 LNHNV, CDR2 YYDKDF (reference sequence). The donors, healthy adults who were HIV-negative, had experienced no recent acute infections or vaccinations. Concerning this clone: Other nucleotide sequences in the sample specify the same CDR3.

The sequenced sample consisted of naive CD4+ T cells sorted from blood. Documented subset: CD45RA+ positively selected. This chain links TRBV15 with TRBJ2-5; D is uncertain. The clonotype comes from a man younger than 40 in good health. The CDR3 protein is CATSRASEETQYF. For the CDR3, the DNA is TGTGCCACCAGCAGGGCTAGTGAGGAGACCCAGTACTTC.